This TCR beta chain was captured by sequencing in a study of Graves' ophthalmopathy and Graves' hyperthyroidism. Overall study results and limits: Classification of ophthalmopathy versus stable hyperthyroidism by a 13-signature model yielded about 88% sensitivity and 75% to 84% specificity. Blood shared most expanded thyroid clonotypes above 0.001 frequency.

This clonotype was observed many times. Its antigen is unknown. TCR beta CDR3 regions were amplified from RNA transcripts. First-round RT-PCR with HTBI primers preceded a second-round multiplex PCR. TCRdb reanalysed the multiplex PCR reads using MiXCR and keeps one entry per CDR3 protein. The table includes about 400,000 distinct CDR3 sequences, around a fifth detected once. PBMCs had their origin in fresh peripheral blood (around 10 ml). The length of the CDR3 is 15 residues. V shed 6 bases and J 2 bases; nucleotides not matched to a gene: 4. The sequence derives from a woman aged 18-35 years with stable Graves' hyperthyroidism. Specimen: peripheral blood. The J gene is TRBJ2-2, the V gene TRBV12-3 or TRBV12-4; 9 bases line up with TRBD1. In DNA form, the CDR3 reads TGTGCCAGCAGAAGGACAGGGGAAAACACCGGGGAGCTGTTTTTT. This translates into CASRRTGENTGELFF.